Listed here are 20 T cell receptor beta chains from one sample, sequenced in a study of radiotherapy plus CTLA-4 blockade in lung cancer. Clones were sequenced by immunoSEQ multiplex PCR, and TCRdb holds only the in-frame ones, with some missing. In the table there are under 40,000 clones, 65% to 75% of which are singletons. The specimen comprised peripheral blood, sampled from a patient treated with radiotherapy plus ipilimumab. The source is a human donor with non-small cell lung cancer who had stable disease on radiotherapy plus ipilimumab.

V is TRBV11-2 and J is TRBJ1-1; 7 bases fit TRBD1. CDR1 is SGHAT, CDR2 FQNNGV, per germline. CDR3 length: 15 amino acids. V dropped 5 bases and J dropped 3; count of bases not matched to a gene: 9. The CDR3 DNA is TGTGCCAGCAGCCCCCCCGCAGGGGGGTACACTGAAGCTTTCTTT. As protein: CASSPPAGGYTEAFF.

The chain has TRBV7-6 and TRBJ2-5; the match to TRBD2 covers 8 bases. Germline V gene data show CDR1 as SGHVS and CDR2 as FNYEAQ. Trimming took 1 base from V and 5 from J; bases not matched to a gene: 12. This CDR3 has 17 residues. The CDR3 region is CASSLGASGSVVETQYF. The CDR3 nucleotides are TGTGCCAGCAGCTTAGGAGCAAGCGGGAGTGTTGTTGAGACCCAGTACTTC.

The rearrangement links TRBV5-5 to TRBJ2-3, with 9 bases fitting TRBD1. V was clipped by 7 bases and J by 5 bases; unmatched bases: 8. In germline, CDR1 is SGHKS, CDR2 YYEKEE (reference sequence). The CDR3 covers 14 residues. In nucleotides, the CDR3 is TGTGCCAGCCAAGGGGACAGGGCCAAAGATACGCAGTATTTT. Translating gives CASQGDRAKDTQYF. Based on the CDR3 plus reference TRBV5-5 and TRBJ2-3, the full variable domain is DAGVTQSPTHLIKTRGQQVTLRCSPISGHKSVSWYQQVLGQGPQFIFQYYEKEERGRGNFPDRFSARQFPNYSSELNVNALLLGDSALYLCASQGDRAKDTQYFGPGTRLTVL.

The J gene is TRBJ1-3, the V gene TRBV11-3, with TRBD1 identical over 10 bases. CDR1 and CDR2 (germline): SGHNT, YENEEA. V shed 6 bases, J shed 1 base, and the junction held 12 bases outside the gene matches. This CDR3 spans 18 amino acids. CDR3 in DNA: TGTGCCAGCAGTCGACAGGGGGCTCTGCCCGGGTCTGGAAACACCATATATTTT. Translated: CASSRQGALPGSGNTIYF.

CDR3 nucleotide sequence: TGTGCCAGCAGTGGGACAGGTATCGGGACTGAAGCTTTCTTT. Translation: CASSGTGIGTEAFF. The chain joins TRBV27 to TRBJ1-1; the match to TRBD1 covers 8 bases. J was trimmed by 5 bases and V by 5 bases; bases with no gene match: 7. Germline V lookup: CDR1 MNHEY, CDR2 SMNVEV (reference sequence). The CDR3 is 14 residues long.

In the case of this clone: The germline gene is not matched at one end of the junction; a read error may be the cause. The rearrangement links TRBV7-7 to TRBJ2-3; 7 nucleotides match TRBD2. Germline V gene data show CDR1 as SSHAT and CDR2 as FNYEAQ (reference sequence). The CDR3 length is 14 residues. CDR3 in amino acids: CASSLTGGADTQYF. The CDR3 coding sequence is TGTGCTAGCAGCTTAACGGGAGGAGCAGATACGCAGTATTTT. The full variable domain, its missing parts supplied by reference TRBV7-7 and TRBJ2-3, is GAGVSQSPRYKVTKRGQDVTLRCDPISSHATLYWYQQALGQGPEFLTYFNYEAQPDKSGLPSDRFSAERPEGSISTLTIQRTEQRDSAMYRCASSLTGGADTQYFGPGTRLTVL.

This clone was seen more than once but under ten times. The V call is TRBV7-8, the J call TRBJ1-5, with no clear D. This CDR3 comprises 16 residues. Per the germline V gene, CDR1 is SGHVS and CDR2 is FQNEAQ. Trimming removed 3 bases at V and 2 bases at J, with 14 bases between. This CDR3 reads CASSLGSIGGNQPQHF. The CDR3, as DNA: TGTGCCAGCAGCTTGGGGTCAATTGGGGGCAATCAGCCCCAGCATTTT.

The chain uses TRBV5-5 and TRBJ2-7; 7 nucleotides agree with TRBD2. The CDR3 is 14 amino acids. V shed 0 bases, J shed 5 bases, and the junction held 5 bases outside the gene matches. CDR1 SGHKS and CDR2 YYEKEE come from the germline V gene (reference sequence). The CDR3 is CASSLGDYYHEQYF. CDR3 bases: TGTGCCAGCAGCTTGGGGGACTATTACCACGAGCAGTACTTC.

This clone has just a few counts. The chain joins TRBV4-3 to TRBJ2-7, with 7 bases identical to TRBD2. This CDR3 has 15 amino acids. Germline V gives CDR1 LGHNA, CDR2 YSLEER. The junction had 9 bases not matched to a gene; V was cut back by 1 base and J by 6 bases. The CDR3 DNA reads TGCGCCAGCAGCCAAGTGCGATCAGGGAGGGGCGAGCAGTACTTC. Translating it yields CASSQVRSGRGEQYF.

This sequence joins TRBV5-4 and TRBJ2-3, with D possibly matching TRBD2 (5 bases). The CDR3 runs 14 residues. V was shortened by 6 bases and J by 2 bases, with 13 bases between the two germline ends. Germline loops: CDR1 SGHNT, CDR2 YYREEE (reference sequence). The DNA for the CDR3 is TGTGCCAGCACCCTGCCGGGAAACACAGATACGCAGTATTTT. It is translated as CASTLPGNTDTQYF. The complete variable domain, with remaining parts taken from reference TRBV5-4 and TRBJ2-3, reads ETGVTQSPTHLIKTRGQQVTLRCSSQSGHNTVSWYQQALGQGPQFIFQYYREEENGRGNFPPRFSGLQFPNYSSELNVNALELDDSALYLCASTLPGNTDTQYFGPGTRLTVL.

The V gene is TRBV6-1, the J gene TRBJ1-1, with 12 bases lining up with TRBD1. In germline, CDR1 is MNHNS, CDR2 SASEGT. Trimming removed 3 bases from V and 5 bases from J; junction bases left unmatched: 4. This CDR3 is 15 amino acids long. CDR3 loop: CASSDGTGGLTEAFF. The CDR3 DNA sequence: TGTGCCAGCAGTGACGGGACAGGGGGCTTGACTGAAGCTTTCTTT.

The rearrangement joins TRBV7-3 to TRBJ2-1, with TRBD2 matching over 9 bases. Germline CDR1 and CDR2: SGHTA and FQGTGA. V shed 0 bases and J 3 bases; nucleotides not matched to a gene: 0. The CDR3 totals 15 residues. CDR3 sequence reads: CASSLTSGGYNEQFF. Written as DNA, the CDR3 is TGTGCCAGCAGCTTAACTAGCGGGGGCTACAATGAGCAGTTCTTC.

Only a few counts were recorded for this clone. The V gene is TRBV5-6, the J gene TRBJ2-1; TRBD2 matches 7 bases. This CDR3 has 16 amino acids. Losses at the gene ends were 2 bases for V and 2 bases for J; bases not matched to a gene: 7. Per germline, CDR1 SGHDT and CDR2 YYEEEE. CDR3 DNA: TGTGCCAGCAGCTTCTACGGCGGGAGTCCCTACAATGAGCAGTTCTTC. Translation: CASSFYGGSPYNEQFF. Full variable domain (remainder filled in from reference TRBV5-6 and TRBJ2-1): DAGVTQSPTHLIKTRGQQVTLRCSPKSGHDTVSWYQQALGQGPQFIFQYYEEEERQRGNFPDRFSGHQFPNYSSELNVNALLLGDSALYLCASSFYGGSPYNEQFFGPGTRLTVL.

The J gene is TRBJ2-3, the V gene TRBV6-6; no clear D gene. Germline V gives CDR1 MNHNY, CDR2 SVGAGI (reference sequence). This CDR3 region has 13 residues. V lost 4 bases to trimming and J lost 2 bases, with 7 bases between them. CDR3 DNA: TGTGCCAGCAGTTCAGAATACACAGATACGCAGTATTTT. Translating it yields CASSSEYTDTQYF.

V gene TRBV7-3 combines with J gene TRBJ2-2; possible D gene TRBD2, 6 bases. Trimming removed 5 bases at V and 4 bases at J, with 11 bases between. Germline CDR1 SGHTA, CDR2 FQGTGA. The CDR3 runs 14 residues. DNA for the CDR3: TGTGCCAGCAGCCTCGGGACTCGCACCGGGGAGCTGTTTTTT. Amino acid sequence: CASSLGTRTGELFF.

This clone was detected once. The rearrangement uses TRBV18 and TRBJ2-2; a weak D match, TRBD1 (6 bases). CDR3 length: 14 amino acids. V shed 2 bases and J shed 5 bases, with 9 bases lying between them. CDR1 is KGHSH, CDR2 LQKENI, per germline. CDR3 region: CASSPGQITGELFF. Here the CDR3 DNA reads TGTGCCAGCTCACCAGGACAGATAACCGGGGAGCTGTTTTTT.

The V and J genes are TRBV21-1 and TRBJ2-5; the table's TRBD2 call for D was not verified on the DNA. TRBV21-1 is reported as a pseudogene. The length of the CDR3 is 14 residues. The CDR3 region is CASSKDRGEETQYF. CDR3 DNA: TGTGCCAGCAGCAAAGACCGGGGAGAAGAGACCCAGTACTTC.

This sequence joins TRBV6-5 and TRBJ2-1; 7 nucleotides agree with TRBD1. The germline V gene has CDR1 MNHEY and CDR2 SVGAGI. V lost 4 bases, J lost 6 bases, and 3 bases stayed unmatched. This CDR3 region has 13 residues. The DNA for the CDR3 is TGTGCCAGCAGTTTCACAGGGGTCAATGAGCAGTTCTTC. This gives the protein CASSFTGVNEQFF.

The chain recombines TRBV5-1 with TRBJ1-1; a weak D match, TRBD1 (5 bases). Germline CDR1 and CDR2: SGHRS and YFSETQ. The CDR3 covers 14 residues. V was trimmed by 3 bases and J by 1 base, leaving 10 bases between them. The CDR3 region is CASSWGRTNTEAFF. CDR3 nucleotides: TGCGCCAGCAGCTGGGGACGGACGAACACTGAAGCTTTCTTT.

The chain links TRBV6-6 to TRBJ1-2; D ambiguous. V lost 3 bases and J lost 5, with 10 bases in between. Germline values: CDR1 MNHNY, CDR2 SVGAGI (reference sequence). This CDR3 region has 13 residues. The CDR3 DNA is TGTGCCAGCAGTTATAACAGCGAGTATGGCTACACCTTC. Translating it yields CASSYNSEYGYTF.